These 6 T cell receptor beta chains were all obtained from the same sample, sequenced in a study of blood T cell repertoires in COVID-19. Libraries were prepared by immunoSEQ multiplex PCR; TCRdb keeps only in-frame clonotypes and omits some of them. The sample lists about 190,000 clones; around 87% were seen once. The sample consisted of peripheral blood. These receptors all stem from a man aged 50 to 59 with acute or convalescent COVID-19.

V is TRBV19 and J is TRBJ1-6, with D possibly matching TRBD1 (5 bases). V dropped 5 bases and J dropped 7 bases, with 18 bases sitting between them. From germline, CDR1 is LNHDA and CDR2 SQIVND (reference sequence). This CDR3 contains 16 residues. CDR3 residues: CASSLGGAGQNSPLHF. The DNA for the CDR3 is TGTGCCAGTAGTCTTGGAGGGGCAGGGCAGAATTCACCCCTCCACTTT.

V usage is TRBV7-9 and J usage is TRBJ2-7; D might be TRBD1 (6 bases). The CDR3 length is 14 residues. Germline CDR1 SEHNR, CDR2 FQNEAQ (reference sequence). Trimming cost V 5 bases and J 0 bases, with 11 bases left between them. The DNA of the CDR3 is TGTGCCAGCAGCCCTCCAGGGGACTCCTACGAGCAGTACGTC. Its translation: CASSPPGDSYEQYV.

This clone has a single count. This CDR3 reads CASTSYQGDYGYTF. The DNA of the CDR3 is TGTGCCAGCACCAGCTACCAGGGGGACTATGGCTACACCTTC. The chain has TRBV6-5 and TRBJ1-2; 7 bases map to TRBD1. Germline loops: CDR1 MNHEY, CDR2 SVGAGI. This CDR3 contains 14 residues. J lost 3 bases, V lost 7 bases, and 8 bases had no gene match.

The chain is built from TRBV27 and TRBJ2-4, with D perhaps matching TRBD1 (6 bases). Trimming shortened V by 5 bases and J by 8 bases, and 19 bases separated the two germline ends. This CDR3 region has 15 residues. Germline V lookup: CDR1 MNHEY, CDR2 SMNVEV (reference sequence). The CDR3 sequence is CASSRSGAAGDIQYF. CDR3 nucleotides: TGTGCCAGCAGTCGATCAGGGGCAGCCGGTGACATTCAGTACTTC.

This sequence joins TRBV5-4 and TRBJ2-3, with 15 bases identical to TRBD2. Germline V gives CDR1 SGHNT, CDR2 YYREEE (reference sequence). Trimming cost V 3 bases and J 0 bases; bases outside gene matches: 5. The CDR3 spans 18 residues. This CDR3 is CASSSGLAGGSSTDTQYF. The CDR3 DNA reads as TGTGCCAGCAGCTCCGGACTAGCGGGAGGGTCTAGCACAGATACGCAGTATTTT.

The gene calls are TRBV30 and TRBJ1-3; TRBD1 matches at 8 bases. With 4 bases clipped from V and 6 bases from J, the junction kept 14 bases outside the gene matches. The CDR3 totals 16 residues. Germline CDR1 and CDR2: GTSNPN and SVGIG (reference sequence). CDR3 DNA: TGTGCCTGGAAGCCTTCGTACAGGGGGTTGATAAACACCATATATTTT. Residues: CAWKPSYRGLINTIYF.